Listed below are T cell receptor beta chains from one sample, sequenced in a study of blood T cell repertoires in COVID-19. The table came from immunoSEQ multiplex PCR; TCRdb's copy has only in-frame clones and leaves some out. The sample has some 350,000 clones; around four fifths are singletons. Material: peripheral blood. These receptors originate from a man between 25 and 39 years old with active or convalescent COVID-19. Each CDR3 is given with its conserved first and last residue. The D gene is left open where the match is weak. Clone size is stated in some rows and not others, as once, few, many or a class when expanded.

D gene	V gene	clone size	J gene	CDR3 DNA	CDR3 protein
NA	TRBV5-5	few	TRBJ2-7	TGTGCCAGCAGCTTGATGGGGCTCTACGAGCAGTACTTC	CASSLMGLYEQYF
NA	TRBV5-4	NA	TRBJ1-1	TGTGCCAGCAGCTTGATTGCAGGGGCGAATGAAGCTTTCTTT	CASSLIAGANEAFF
TRBD2	TRBV7-8	once	TRBJ2-2	TGTGCCAGCAGCTTGCCCGGCCGACTAGCGCATAAACTAATCGCGAACACCGGGGAGCTGTTTTTT	CASSLPGRLAHKLIANTGELFF
NA	TRBV21-1	NA	TRBJ1-1	TGTGCCAGCAGCACGCCCCAATGGAGGGGGGGGGATTGGGACACTGAAGCTTTCTTT	CASSTPQWRGGDWDTEAFF
NA	TRBV15	NA	TRBJ2-2	TGTGCCACCAGCAGAGATCTGATAGAACCGGCCGGGGAGCTGTTTTTT	CATSRDLIEPAGELFF
TRBD1	TRBV28	NA	TRBJ2-3	TGTGCCAGCACCTTGGGGACAGGGAGAGTGTCAGATACGCAGTATTTT	CASTLGTGRVSDTQYF
NA	TRBV7-2	NA	TRBJ1-6	TGTGCCAGCAGCTTAGTTGTACAGGGAAATTCACCCCTCCACTTT	CASSLVVQGNSPLHF
NA	TRBV7-2	few	TRBJ2-7	TGTGCCAGCAGCTTAGTTGGGAGCCCCCTCTACGAGCAGTACTTC	CASSLVGSPLYEQYF
NA	TRBV6-4	NA	TRBJ2-1	TGTGCCAGCAGTGAAGGGAGGGGGAGACGCAATGAGCAGTTCTTC	CASSEGRGRRNEQFF
NA	TRBV5-1	NA	TRBJ2-7	TGCGCCAGCAGCTTCAGGGCCGGACCCTACGAGCAGTACTTC	CASSFRAGPYEQYF
NA	TRBV30	NA	TRBJ1-1	TGTGCCTGGACCCCCAATGCTAGACAGGCTCGAGTCTTT	CAWTPNARQARVF
NA	TRBV9	NA	TRBJ2-5	TGTGCCAGCAGCGTAGGAGGCGGGTACGCCGAAGAGACCCAGTACTTC	CASSVGGGYAEETQYF
TRBD1	TRBV3-1/TRBV3-2	NA	TRBJ2-1	TGTGCCAGCAGCCCAGGACAGGGGAAGGAAAATGAGCAGTTCTTC	CASSPGQGKENEQFF
TRBD1	TRBV4-1	NA	TRBJ2-7	TGCGCCAGCAGCGTAGACAGGGGAGCCTACGAGCAGTACTTC	CASSVDRGAYEQYF
NA	TRBV30	NA	TRBJ1-1	TGTGCCGACGAGGGAGGGACCTCAGGACACACTGAAGCTTTCTTT	CADEGGTSGHTEAFF
TRBD1	TRBV5-4	NA	TRBJ2-5	TGTGCCAGCAGCCCCAGATGGACAGGGTCCCAAGAGACCCAGTACTTC	CASSPRWTGSQETQYF
NA	TRBV5-4	once	TRBJ1-1	TGTGCCAGCAGCTTCGGTACTGAAGCTTTCTTT	CASSFGTEAFF
NA	TRBV7-2	NA	TRBJ2-3	TGTGCCAGCAGCCCACGACAGAGCACAGATACGCAGTATTTT	CASSPRQSTDTQYF
NA	TRBV28	NA	TRBJ1-4	TGTGCCAGCAGCCTCGGGACACCAACTAATGAAAAACTGTTTTTT	CASSLGTPTNEKLFF
NA	TRBV6-1	NA	TRBJ1-2	TGTGCCAGCAGTGAAACGGTAAACTATGGCTACACCTTC	CASSETVNYGYTF
NA	TRBV7-6	NA	TRBJ2-7	TGTGCCAGCAGCTTGCGGGGATACGAGCAGTACTTC	CASSLRGYEQYF
TRBD2	TRBV3-1/TRBV3-2	NA	TRBJ2-3	TGTGCCAGCAGCTCACTAGCGGATCTCACAGATACGCAGTATTTT	CASSSLADLTDTQYF
NA	TRBV5-1	NA	TRBJ1-1	TGCGCCAGCAGCTTGGAACTGCTCGGGACTGAAGCTTTCTTT	CASSLELLGTEAFF
TRBD2	TRBV9	once	TRBJ2-1	TGTGCCAGCACAAGGGGAGGGGAGAAGTACAATGAGCAGTTCTTC	CASTRGGEKYNEQFF
TRBD2	TRBV15	NA	TRBJ2-2	TGTGCCACCACCTCTGCCGGGAGGGGGGACACCGGGGAGCTGTTTTTT	CATTSAGRGDTGELFF
NA	TRBV14	NA	TRBJ2-2	TGTGCCAGCAGCCTCCTTAGCCCCGGGGTCGGGGAGCTGTTTTTT	CASSLLSPGVGELFF
NA	TRBV30	NA	TRBJ1-3	TGTGCCTGGAACTACAGGGCTGGAAACACCATATATTTT	CAWNYRAGNTIYF
TRBD1	TRBV6-2/TRBV6-3	NA	TRBJ1-4	TGTGCCAGCAGTTACGCAGGGGGCGGAAGTGAAAAACTGTTTTTT	CASSYAGGGSEKLFF
TRBD1	TRBV19	NA	TRBJ2-4	TGTGCCAGTAGTACCAGACCCACAGGGGCCCACAAAAACATTCAGTACTTC	CASSTRPTGAHKNIQYF
NA	TRBV7-7	NA	TRBJ1-3	TGTGCCAGCAGCCAGGGGCGGGGAAACACCATATATTTT	CASSQGRGNTIYF
NA	TRBV11-2	NA	TRBJ1-3	TGTGCCAGCAGCTTGGCGGGGTGGATCGGAAACACCATATATTTT	CASSLAGWIGNTIYF
TRBD1	TRBV6-5	NA	TRBJ1-6	TGTGCCACCCAGAATTACTGGACAGGAGATTCACCCCTCCACTTT	CATQNYWTGDSPLHF
TRBD1	TRBV5-4	NA	TRBJ1-4	TGTGCCAGCAACGGACAGGGTCCAAATGAAAAACTGTTTTTT	CASNGQGPNEKLFF
TRBD1	TRBV30	NA	TRBJ1-5	TGTGCCTATCCGGGACAGGATTATAGCAATCAGCCCCAGCATTTT	CAYPGQDYSNQPQHF
TRBD2	TRBV10-3	NA	TRBJ2-2	TGTGCCAGCCGGGAGGGGTACACCGGGGAGCTGTTTTTT	CASREGYTGELFF
TRBD1	TRBV5-1	NA	TRBJ2-5	TGCGCCAGCAGCCCTCAGGGGGCTTCCCAAGAGACCCAGTACTTC	CASSPQGASQETQYF
TRBD1	TRBV5-6	NA	TRBJ1-4	TGTGCCAGCAGCCCAGACAGGGTTCGTGAAAAACTGTTTTTT	CASSPDRVREKLFF
NA	TRBV29-1	once	TRBJ2-3	TGCAGCGTTGACACTAGCACAGATACGCAGTATTTT	CSVDTSTDTQYF
NA	TRBV27	once	TRBJ1-1	TGTGCCAGCCGCGGGGGGCGCTCGGGCACTGAAGCTTTCTTT	CASRGGRSGTEAFF
TRBD1	TRBV15	NA	TRBJ1-2	TGTGCCACCAGCAGAGATCGGGCAGGGGGCAGCTATGGCTACACCTTC	CATSRDRAGGSYGYTF
NA	TRBV19	once	TRBJ2-1	TGTGCCAGTAGTGACCGGACAAGCCCCATGCTCTCGCAGTTCTTC	CASSDRTSPMLSQFF
TRBD2	TRBV6-5	few	TRBJ2-1	TGTGCCAGCAGTTACTCAGCGGGAAAGGTAGATGAGCAGTTCTTC	CASSYSAGKVDEQFF
TRBD1	TRBV30	few	TRBJ2-3	TGTGCCTGGAGTGTCGCAGGGGGTGGCACAGATACGCAGTATTTT	CAWSVAGGGTDTQYF
NA	TRBV5-5	NA	TRBJ1-5	TGTGCCAGCAGCTTGGCCATCGGGGGGCACTGGAATCAGCCCCAGCATTTT	CASSLAIGGHWNQPQHF
NA	TRBV5-6	NA	TRBJ2-5	TGTGCCAGCAGCTTGCCTAGCCAAGAGACCCAGTACTTC	CASSLPSQETQYF
NA	TRBV29-1	NA	TRBJ1-2	TGCAGCGGAAGGACTTTCGAAGGCGGGGGCTACACCTTC	CSGRTFEGGGYTF
TRBD2	TRBV18	NA	TRBJ2-5	TGTGCCAGCTCACCACCTACTAGCGCTAGCGAGACCCAGTACTTC	CASSPPTSASETQYF
TRBD2	TRBV28	NA	TRBJ2-3	TGTGCCAGCAGGTCACTAGCGGGGCCTAGCACAGATACGCAGTATTTT	CASRSLAGPSTDTQYF
TRBD1	TRBV7-9	NA	TRBJ2-7	TGTGCCAGCAGCTCTGGGCCCCGGACAGGGAGCTCCTACGAGCAGTACTTC	CASSSGPRTGSSYEQYF
TRBD2	TRBV7-3	NA	TRBJ2-3	TGTGCCAGCAGCTCCCAGCTAGCGGGAGACGCAGATACGCAGTATTTT	CASSSQLAGDADTQYF
NA	TRBV4-2	NA	TRBJ2-5	TGTGCCAGCAGCCAAGGGGACAACCAAGAGACCCAGTACTTC	CASSQGDNQETQYF
NA	TRBV11-2	NA	TRBJ1-2	TGTGCCAGCAGCTTAGGGGCGAATAACTATGGCTACACCTTC	CASSLGANNYGYTF
TRBD1	TRBV5-6	NA	TRBJ2-1	TGTGCCAGCAGACCGATACAGGGGAGCTCCTACAATGAGCAGTTCTTC	CASRPIQGSSYNEQFF
TRBD2	TRBV7-2	NA	TRBJ2-1	TGTGCCAGCAGCTTTACCGGGACTAGCGGGAGGGGTGAGCAGTTCTTC	CASSFTGTSGRGEQFF
NA	TRBV11-3	NA	TRBJ1-3	TGTGCCAGCAGCCTCACTCGTGCGAACACCATATATTTT	CASSLTRANTIYF
NA	TRBV2	NA	TRBJ1-1	TGTGCCAGCAGTCCTCAATGGAGCACTGAAGCTTTCTTT	CASSPQWSTEAFF
TRBD2	TRBV7-9	NA	TRBJ2-5	TGTGCCAGCAGCCAAGGAGGGACTAGCGGGAGGAGAAGGCAAGAGACCCAGTACTTC	CASSQGGTSGRRRQETQYF
NA	TRBV27	few	TRBJ2-2	TGTGCCAGCAGTTATCGGACAGCGAACACCGGGGAGCTGTTTTTT	CASSYRTANTGELFF
NA	TRBV30	NA	TRBJ1-1	TGTGCCTCTAAGGGGGGGGCCGGAACTGAAGCTTTCTTT	CASKGGAGTEAFF
NA	TRBV2	once	TRBJ1-4	TGTGCCAGCAGGGTCAGGGTGACTAATGAAAAACTGTTTTTT	CASRVRVTNEKLFF